This T cell receptor beta chain was sequenced in a study of T-cell memory formation after mild COVID-19. General study points: A second wave of clones peaked on day 37, and their SARS-CoV-2 specificity went unconfirmed. Cross-reactive memory seemingly joined, as some responding clones were found in pre-infection memory.

CDR1 and CDR2 (germline): SQVTM, ANQGSEA. The CDR3 is 14 residues long. The junction had 9 bases not matched to a gene; V was cut back by 3 bases and J by 7 bases. Details on this clonotype: Antigen: not known.

Using its own MiXCR run on the 5' RACE reads, TCRdb lists one record per CDR3 protein. The data contain approximately 150,000 distinct CDR3 sequences, roughly 15% of them singletons. The chain recombines TRBV29-1 with TRBJ1-2; 9 bases are shared with TRBD1. Sequencing used PBMCs or a T cell subset sorted from them (not recorded which). The TCR originated in an adult woman who had mild COVID-19 (a few samples of this study predate the infection). Cell type and time point are not known. The DNA of the CDR3 is TGCAGCGTTGAGCATGCACAGGGGGCGAGTGGCTACACCTTC. Residues: CSVEHAQGASGYTF.